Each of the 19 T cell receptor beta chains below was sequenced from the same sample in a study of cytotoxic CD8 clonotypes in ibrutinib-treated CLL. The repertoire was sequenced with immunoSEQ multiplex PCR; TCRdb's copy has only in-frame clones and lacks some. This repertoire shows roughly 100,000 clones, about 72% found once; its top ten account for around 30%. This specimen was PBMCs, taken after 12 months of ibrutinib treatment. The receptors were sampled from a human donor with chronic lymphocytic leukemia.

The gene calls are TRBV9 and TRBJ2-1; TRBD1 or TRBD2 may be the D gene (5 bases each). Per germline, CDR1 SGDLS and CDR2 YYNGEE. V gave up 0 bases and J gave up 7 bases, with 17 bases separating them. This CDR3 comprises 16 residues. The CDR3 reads CASSVEVSWDANEQFF. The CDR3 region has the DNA TGTGCCAGCAGCGTAGAAGTGAGTTGGGACGCAAATGAGCAGTTCTTC. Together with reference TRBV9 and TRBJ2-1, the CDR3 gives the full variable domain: DSGVTQTPKHLITATGQRVTLRCSPRSGDLSVYWYQQSLDQGLQFLIQYYNGEERAKGNILERFSAQQFPDLHSELNLSSLELGDSALYFCASSVEVSWDANEQFFGPGTRLTVL.

The CDR3 coding sequence is TGCACCAGCAGGACTACTTCAGAAACAGGGGCCAGTAACTATGGCTACACCTTC. It is translated as CTSRTTSETGASNYGYTF. The chain couples TRBV1 to TRBJ1-2; the table's D call of TRBD1 was not tested on the DNA. TRBV1 represents a pseudogene. This CDR3 has 18 amino acids.

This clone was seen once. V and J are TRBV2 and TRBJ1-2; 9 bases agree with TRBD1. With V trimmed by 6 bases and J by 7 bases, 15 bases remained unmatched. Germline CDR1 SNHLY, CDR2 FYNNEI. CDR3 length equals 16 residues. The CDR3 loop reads CASSYPPGQGGSGYTF. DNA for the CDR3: TGTGCCAGCAGCTATCCTCCGGGACAGGGAGGTAGTGGCTACACCTTC.

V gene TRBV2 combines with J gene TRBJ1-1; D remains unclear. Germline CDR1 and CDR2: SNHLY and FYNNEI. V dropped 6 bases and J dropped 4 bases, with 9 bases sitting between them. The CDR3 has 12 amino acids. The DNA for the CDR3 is TGTGCCAGCAGACAACTAAGCACTGAAGCTTTCTTT. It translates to CASRQLSTEAFF. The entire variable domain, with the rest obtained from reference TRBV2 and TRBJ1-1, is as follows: EPEVTQTPSHQVTQMGQEVILRCVPISNHLYFYWYRQILGQKVEFLVSFYNNEISEKSEIFDDQFSVERPDGSNFTLKIRSTKLEDSAMYFCASRQLSTEAFFGQGTRLTVV.

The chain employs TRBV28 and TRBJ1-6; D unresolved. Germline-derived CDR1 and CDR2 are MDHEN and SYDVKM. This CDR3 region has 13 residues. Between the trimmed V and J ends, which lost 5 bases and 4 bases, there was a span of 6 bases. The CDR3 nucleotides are TGTGCCAGCAGTGCTAATTATAATTCACCCCTCCACTTT. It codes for CASSANYNSPLHF.

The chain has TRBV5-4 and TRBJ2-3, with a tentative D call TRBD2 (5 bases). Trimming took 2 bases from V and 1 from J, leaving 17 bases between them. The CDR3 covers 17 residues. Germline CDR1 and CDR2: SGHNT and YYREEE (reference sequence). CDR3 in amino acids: CASSFDLARGGTDTQYF. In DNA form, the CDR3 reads TGTGCCAGCAGCTTCGATCTAGCTAGAGGCGGCACAGATACGCAGTATTTT. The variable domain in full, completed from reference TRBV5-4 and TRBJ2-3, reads ETGVTQSPTHLIKTRGQQVTLRCSSQSGHNTVSWYQQALGQGPQFIFQYYREEENGRGNFPPRFSGLQFPNYSSELNVNALELDDSALYLCASSFDLARGGTDTQYFGPGTRLTVL.

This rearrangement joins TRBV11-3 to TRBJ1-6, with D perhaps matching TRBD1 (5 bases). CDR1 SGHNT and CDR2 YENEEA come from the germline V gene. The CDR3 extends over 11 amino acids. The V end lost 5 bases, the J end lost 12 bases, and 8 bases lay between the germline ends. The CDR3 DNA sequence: TGTGCCAGCAGCACGGGGGGACCCCTCCACTTT. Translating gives CASSTGGPLHF.

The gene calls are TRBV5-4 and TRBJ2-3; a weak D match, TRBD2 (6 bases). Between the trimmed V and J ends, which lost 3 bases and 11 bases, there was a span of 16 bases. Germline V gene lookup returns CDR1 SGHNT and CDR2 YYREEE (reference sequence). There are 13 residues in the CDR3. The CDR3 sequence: CASSSRDFPGQYF. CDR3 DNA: TGTGCCAGCAGCTCTAGGGACTTCCCAGGGCAGTATTTT.

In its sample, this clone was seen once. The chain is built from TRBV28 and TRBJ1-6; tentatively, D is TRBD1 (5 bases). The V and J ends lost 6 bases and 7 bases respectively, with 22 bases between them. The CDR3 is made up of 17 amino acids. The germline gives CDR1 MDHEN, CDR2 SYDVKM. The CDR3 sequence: CASSSSRQGMLNSPLHF. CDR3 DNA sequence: TGTGCCAGCAGCTCCTCACGTCAGGGAATGTTGAATTCACCCCTCCACTTT. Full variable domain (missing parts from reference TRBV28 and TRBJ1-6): DVKVTQSSRYLVKRTGEKVFLECVQDMDHENMFWYRQDPGLGLRLIYFSYDVKMKEKGDIPEGYSVSREKKERFSLILESASTNQTSMYLCASSSSRQGMLNSPLHFGNGTRLTVT.

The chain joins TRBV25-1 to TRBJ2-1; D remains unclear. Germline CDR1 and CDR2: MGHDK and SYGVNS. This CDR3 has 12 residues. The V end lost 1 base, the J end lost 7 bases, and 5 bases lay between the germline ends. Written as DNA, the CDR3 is TGTGCCAGCAGTGAATGGGCGAATGAGCAGTTCTTC. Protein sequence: CASSEWANEQFF.

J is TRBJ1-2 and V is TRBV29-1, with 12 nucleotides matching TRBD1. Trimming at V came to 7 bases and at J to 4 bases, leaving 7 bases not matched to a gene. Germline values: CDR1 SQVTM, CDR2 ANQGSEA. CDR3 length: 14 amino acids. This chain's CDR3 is CSAYGTGGVYGYTF. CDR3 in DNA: TGCAGCGCCTACGGGACAGGGGGCGTCTATGGCTACACCTTC.

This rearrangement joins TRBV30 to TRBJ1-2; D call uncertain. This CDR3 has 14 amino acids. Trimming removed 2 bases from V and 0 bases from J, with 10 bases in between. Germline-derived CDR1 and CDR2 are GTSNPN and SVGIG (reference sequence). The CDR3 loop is CAWSRAAANYGYTF. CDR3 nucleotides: TGTGCCTGGAGTAGGGCAGCAGCTAACTATGGCTACACCTTC.

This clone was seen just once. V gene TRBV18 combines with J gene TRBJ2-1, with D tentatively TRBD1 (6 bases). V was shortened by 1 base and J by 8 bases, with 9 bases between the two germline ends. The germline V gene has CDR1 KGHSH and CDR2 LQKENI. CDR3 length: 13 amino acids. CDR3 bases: TGTGCCAGCTCACCACGCGCAGGGGATGAGCAGTTCTTC. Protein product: CASSPRAGDEQFF.

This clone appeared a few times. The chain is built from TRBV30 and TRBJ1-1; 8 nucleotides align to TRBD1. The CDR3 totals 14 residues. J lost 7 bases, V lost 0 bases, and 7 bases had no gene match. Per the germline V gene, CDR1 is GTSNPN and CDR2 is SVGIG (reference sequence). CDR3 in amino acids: CAWSVLQGVSEAFF. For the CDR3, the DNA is TGTGCCTGGAGTGTCCTACAGGGGGTCAGTGAAGCTTTCTTT. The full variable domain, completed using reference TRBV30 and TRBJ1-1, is SQTIHQWPATLVQPVGSPLSLECTVEGTSNPNLYWYRQAAGRGLQLLFYSVGIGQISSEVPQNLSASRPQDRQFILSSKKLLLSDSGFYLCAWSVLQGVSEAFFGQGTRLTVV.

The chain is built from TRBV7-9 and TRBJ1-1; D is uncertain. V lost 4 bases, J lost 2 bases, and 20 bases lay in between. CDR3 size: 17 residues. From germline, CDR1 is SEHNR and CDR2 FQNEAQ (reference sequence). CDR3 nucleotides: TGTGCCAGCAGCTACACCCGGGTCCCCCGGTCCAACACTGAAGCTTTCTTT. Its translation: CASSYTRVPRSNTEAFF.

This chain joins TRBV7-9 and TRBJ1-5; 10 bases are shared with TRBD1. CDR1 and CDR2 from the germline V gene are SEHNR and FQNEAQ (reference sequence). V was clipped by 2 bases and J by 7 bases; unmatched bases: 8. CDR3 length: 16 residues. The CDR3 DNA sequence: TGTGCCAGCAGCTTAATGACAGGGGGCGCGGGGCAGCCCCAGCATTTT. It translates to CASSLMTGGAGQPQHF.

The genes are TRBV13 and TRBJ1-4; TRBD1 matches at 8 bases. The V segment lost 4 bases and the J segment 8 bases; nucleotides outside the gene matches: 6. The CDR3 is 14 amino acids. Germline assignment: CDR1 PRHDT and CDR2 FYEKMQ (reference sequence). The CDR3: CASSSSNRGEKLFF. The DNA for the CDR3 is TGTGCCAGCAGCTCCTCAAACAGGGGGGAAAAACTGTTTTTT.

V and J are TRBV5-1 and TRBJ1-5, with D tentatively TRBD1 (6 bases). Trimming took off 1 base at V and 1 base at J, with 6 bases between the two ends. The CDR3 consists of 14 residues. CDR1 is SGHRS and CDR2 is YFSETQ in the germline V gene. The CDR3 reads CASSLTGSNQPQHF. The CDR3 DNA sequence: TGCGCCAGCAGCTTGACAGGGAGCAATCAGCCCCAGCATTTT.

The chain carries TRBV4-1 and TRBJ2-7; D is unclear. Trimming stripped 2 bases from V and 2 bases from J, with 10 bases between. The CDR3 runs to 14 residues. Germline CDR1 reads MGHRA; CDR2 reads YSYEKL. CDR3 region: CASSQRHPTYEQYF. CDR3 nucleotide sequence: TGCGCCAGCAGCCAAAGACACCCCACCTACGAGCAGTACTTC.